This T cell receptor (beta chain) emerged from a study of T-cell memory formation after mild COVID-19 (dated by TCRdb to about 2021). Background for the entire study: TCR sequence clusters from the two donors were found to be largely donor specific. The cohort comprised two young, previously healthy adult volunteers, one female and one male. In a couple of donors, T-cell clones that expanded and contracted after mild COVID-19 were followed by sequencing TCRalpha and TCRbeta repertoires longitudinally. Study-level results and caveats: Some responding clones were found in pre-infection memory, which suggests that pre-existing cross-reactive memory T cells took part in the SARS-CoV-2 response. Contracting CD4+ clones appeared mostly in the CM and EM memory subsets, whereas CD8+ clones were enriched in EMRA. The second-wave clones that peaked on day 37 were not confirmed to be SARS-CoV-2 specific. Clones contracting from day 15 to 85 had balanced CD4/CD8 phenotypes, while a second wave expanding from day 15 to 37 was biased towards CD4+. Only a couple of mild cases were covered by the study, and larger cohorts that include severe cases with pre-infection samples were considered necessary.

This clonotype turned up a few times. It lacks a known antigen. There are no base qualities to consult, and no much larger clone falls within one base. PBMCs were isolated by Ficoll-Paque density gradient centrifugation. Trimming accounts for 4 bases at V and 8 bases at J, while the number of junction bases matched to no gene is 4. Its CDR3 holds 14 amino acids, cysteine through phenylalanine. The kept DNA is CDR3 alone, 42 bases in frame from the first base. Taken from the germline V gene, the CDR1 and CDR2 loops are KGHDR and SFDVKD. Sequencer: Illumina NovaSeq 6000. TCRalpha and TCRbeta cDNA libraries were constructed by 5'RACE with constant-segment primers, with sample barcodes and unique molecular identifiers being introduced. Trizol reagent was used to extract RNA from every sample. Libraries were amplified in two PCR steps, with a second sample barcode and Illumina TruSeq adapters added in the second step. The libraries were sequenced on an Illumina NovaSeq using 2 x 150 bp paired-end reads. The published analysis was carried out like this. Demultiplexing of reads and collapsing into UMI-guided consensus sequences were performed with migec v1.2.7. With mixcr v2.1.11, UMI consensuses were aligned to TRA and TRB V and J templates and assembled into clonotypes. Expanded or contracted clonotypes were those called significant by both edgeR and NoisET, with noise models trained on biological replicates. For edgeR calls, the cutoffs were a false discovery rate-adjusted p below 0.01 and a log2 fold-change threshold of 1. PCA with hierarchical clustering of max-normalized trajectories of the 1000 most abundant clonotypes was used as exploratory dynamics analysis. Separately sequenced CD4+ and CD8+ repertoires were used to assign a CD4 or CD8 phenotype to each responding clone. TCRdb reworked the public reads: Q25 trimming with fastp, MiXCR clone assembly, productive beta chains retained. Rows merge per CDR3 protein into single entries with the most common DNA and genes. Here the V and J calls rest on TCRdb's processing, not on the authors' analysis. Here the sample has 500,000 to 550,000 distinct CDR3 sequences; roughly 20% occur a single time. The biggest ten clones account for approximately 12% of the sample.

The sample comprised PBMCs or a T cell subset sorted from them (not recorded which). The TCR was taken from an adult woman who had mild COVID-19 (a few samples of this study predate the infection). The sample titles of this study are shuffled in the database, so cell type and time point are left out; the donor was told from shared clones. Recombination connected TRBV24-1 to TRBJ2-1; 10 bases in the junction line up with TRBD1. CDR3 reads: CATSDWTGGDEQFF. The DNA sequence reads TGTGCCACCAGTGACTGGACAGGGGGGGATGAGCAGTTCTTC.